This TCR beta chain was retrieved from a study of vaccination effects on CD4 cells after COVID-19. Study details: Following the second dose by a median of 72 days, the post-vaccine samples were obtained.

Deletions cut 4 bases from V and 0 bases from J, with 19 bases between. Germline lookup yields CDR1 SGHNT and CDR2 YENEEA. The CDR3 is 18 residues long. Here immunoSEQ multiplex PCR was the method, and the copy in TCRdb shows in-frame clones only, minus some. The sample shows 25,000 to 40,000 clones, roughly 78% of them seen only once. After expansion with viral peptide pools in the ViraFEST assay, antigen-specific CD4+ T cells were sequenced. It was after approximately 10 days of culture that CD4+ T cells were isolated. As their vaccination, participants received two doses of either BNT162b2 or mRNA-1273. Vaccinees lacked prior SARS-CoV-2 infection and tested negative for nucleocapsid antibodies. With around 10 ug/ml peptides and about 9.7 IU/ml IL-2, a few million PBMC per well were cultured. Researchers swapped half the medium for IL-2 medium on both days 3 and 7. Of note for this clone: Its antigen is unknown.

The clonotype comes from a human donor who received a COVID-19 vaccine. Some clones in this sample may be carry-over from other donors' samples. The specimen comprised CD4+ T cells from PBMCs cultured with HCoV-NL63 spike peptides, sampled after COVID-19 vaccination. This chain joins TRBV11-3 and TRBJ2-1, with a tentative D call TRBD2 (6 bases). The CDR3 nucleotides read TGTGCCAGCAGCTCTGTAGCGGAAACTCTAAGCTCCTACAATGAGCAGTTCTTC. Translation: CASSSVAETLSSYNEQFF.